This TCR beta chain derives from a study of shared clonotypes between healthy human individuals. Germline lookup yields CDR1 LNHDA and CDR2 SQIVND (reference sequence). This CDR3 has 16 amino acids. V gave up 0 bases and J gave up 0 bases; unmatched junction bases: 4. Unsorted PBMC replicate PCRs drew on about 0.3 ug DNA, representing some 32,000 T cell genomes. The unsorted PBMC sample used ten immunoSEQ deep assay plates. Method: immunoSEQ multiplex PCR; TCRdb's copy keeps in-frame clones and lacks some. Of some 490,000 clones in the sample, 81% were seen once. This clone was seen only a few times. Extraction of genomic DNA in unsorted samples used roughly 100 million PBMCs.

This clonotype was obtained from a woman in her thirties or forties in good health. Some clones in this sample may be carry-over from other donors' samples. Material for sequencing was PBMCs. The gene calls are TRBV19 and TRBJ2-7, with 8 bases aligning to TRBD1. The CDR3 DNA reads TGTGCCAGTAGTATAGACCTCGGGACAGGCTCCTACGAGCAGTACTTC. The encoded protein is CASSIDLGTGSYEQYF.